This T cell receptor (beta chain) was recorded in a study of beta chain features in type 1 diabetes listed by TCRdb under 2018. About the full investigation: Mean age, gender distribution, total cell number and subset yield did not differ between patients and healthy donors. A total of roughly 100 million sorted cells were examined across all samples, and the number of cells per subset was strongly correlated with RNA yield. In the study, recently diagnosed type 1 diabetes patients and matched healthy donors were compared on the TCRB repertoires of their sorted circulating CD4+ T cell subsets. Regulatory and stem cell-like memory subsets were obtained from only 8 patients and roughly 8 healthy donors, while naive and central memory subsets were obtained from all 30 or so donors. Findings and caveats that apply to the study as a whole: In all four CD4+ subsets, TCRB CDR3 length was moderately but significantly shorter in type 1 diabetes patients. Naive, central memory and regulatory TCRB repertoires appeared more similar among patients than among healthy donors. Because cDNA was sequenced instead of genomic DNA, activated cells with high expression could be over-represented, although the groups did not differ in activation or CD3 levels. Fewer insertions and more nucleotide deletions at VDJ recombination sites were observed in patients with type 1 diabetes, implying thymic rearrangement abnormalities. Shorter templates might be favored by PCR, yet because patient and control samples were amplified and corrected together, any such skew would affect both groups equally. Because the HLA sub-analyses included only small numbers of individuals, any influence of HLA type on TCRB rearrangement was left unresolved.

Points on this clone: The clone's antigen remains unknown. No base quality information exists; no much larger clone differs at one position.

The entire isolated RNA was reverse transcribed using the High Capacity cDNA Reverse Transcription Kit, and thus expressed TCRB transcripts were sequenced. Deep immunoSEQ sequencing was applied to naive, central memory and regulatory T cell samples, giving an average of roughly 3.5 million total reads per sample. Sorted cells were lysed in RLT buffer and RNA was extracted with DNase-treated RNeasy Micro or Mini kits, depending on cell number. To prevent cross-contamination, each cell subset was processed individually, whereas patient and healthy donor samples were processed jointly. Using the immunoSEQ multiplex PCR, TCRB sequences were amplified from cDNA into 87-bp fragments spanning the CDR3 region. Sequencing of the amplicons was performed on the Illumina HiSeq platform. The authors processed their data as follows. Synthetic template baselines were used to correct PCR bias computationally, reads within Hamming distance 2 were collapsed, and singletons that could not be merged were discarded. By aligning reads against IMGT, V, D and J genes, CDR3 length, and insertions or deletions at six rearrangement sites were assigned. Clonotype counts were normalized to sorted cell number within each subset before computing true diversity and Gini coefficients with the tcR R package. Repertoire sharing was quantified using the overlap coefficient calculated on TCRB nucleotide sequences. TCRdb carries this immuneACCESS record with in-frame sequences only. Its versions omit some clonotypes, under half of them owing to an unresolved V gene in the studies checked, with the rest unexplained. That table is the source of V, J and clone size, and D and trimming were worked out from the DNA. The sample contains about 150,000 clones, 10% of them found a single time. The ten largest clones take up roughly 0.5% of the sample.

Each donor gave one peripheral blood draw, averaging approximately 0.12 L, which was collected into heparinised tubes. Using a panel that included CD45RO, CCR7, CD25, CD127, CD95 and CD27, naive, central memory, regulatory and stem cell-like memory CD4+ T cells were sorted on a BD FACSAria II. Purity was above 95% for every sorted population. PBMCs were isolated immediately by Lymphoprep density gradient centrifugation and stained directly without culture. Samples were stained and sorted in pairs, with one healthy donor and one patient per experiment, so that batch effects were minimized. The sample comprised central memory CD4+ T cells from blood. The TCR comes from a young man with type 1 diabetes.

The CDR3: CASSGGTSGLGEQFF. The sequence in DNA is TGTGCCAGCAGCGGTGGGACTAGCGGCCTGGGTGAGCAGTTCTTC. This chain joins TRBV7-3 to TRBJ2-1; the central 11 bases match TRBD2. Spanning cysteine to phenylalanine, the CDR3 consists of 15 amino acids. The kept DNA is CDR3 alone, 45 bases in frame from the first base. Relative to germline, V is missing 5 bases and J is missing 9 bases, with 9 bases of the junction outside any gene match. Reading the germline V gene gives CDR1 SGHTA and CDR2 FQGTGA.